The clone carrying this TCR beta chain was counted many times. Its specificity is not known. Using a constant-region primer together with ProtoScript II reverse transcriptase, TCR beta cDNA was made from approximately 500 ng of total RNA. Three nested multiplex PCR rounds of slightly modified ARM-PCR generated TCR beta libraries. The first two PCR rounds used TRBV1-TRBV30 primers with a Cbeta primer, around 10 cycles each. TCRdb used MiXCR to reprocess the multiplex PCR reads, holding one entry per CDR3 protein. Among about 120,000 distinct CDR3 sequences, 55% to 75% were seen once, and the ten largest hold roughly a tenth. CDR1 and CDR2 (germline): SGHNT, YYREEE (reference sequence). Deletions cut 0 bases from V and 0 bases from J, with 20 bases between. CDR3 length equals 19 residues. Extraction of RNA together with DNA used 20-30 mg of unsorted bulk tissue. These data are taken from a study of tumor-infiltrating lymphocytes in primary liver carcinoma.

Study-wide points: A small share of top clones, only about 7-24%, was found in all five tumor regions. Blood trailed tumors significantly in top-250-clone fraction (p = 0.039).

V is TRBV5-4 and J is TRBJ2-3, with D perhaps matching TRBD1 (6 bases). Specimen: liver tumor tissue from sampling region 1. The subset denotes: tumor region T1, superior pole. This receptor was obtained from a woman aged 55-69 years with primary liver carcinoma and hepatitis B virus infection. CDR3: CASSLGLARGMTSTDTQYF. CDR3 sequence (DNA): TGTGCCAGCAGCTTGGGGCTAGCAAGGGGGATGACTAGCACAGATACGCAGTATTTT.